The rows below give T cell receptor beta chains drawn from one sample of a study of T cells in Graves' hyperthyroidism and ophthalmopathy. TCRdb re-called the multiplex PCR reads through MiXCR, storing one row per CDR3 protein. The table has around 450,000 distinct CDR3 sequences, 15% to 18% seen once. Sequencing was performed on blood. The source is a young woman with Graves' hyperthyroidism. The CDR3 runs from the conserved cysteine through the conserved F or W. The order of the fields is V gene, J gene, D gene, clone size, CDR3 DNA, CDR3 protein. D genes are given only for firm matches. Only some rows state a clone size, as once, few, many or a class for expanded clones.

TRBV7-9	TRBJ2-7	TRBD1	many	TGTGCCAGCAGCCGGGACAGGGACTACGAGCAGTACTTC	CASSRDRDYEQYF
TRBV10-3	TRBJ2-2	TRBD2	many	TGTGCCATCAGCGACGGGAGGGCCGGGGTCGGGGAGCTGTTTTTT	CAISDGRAGVGELFF
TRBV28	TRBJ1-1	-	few	TGTGCCAGCAGCCTAGCTGCCGGTGCTTTCTTT	CASSLAAGAFF
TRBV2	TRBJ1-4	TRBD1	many	TGTGCCAGCAGGGGACAGGGAACTAATGAAAAACTGTTTTTT	CASRGQGTNEKLFF
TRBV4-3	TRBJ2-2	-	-	TGCGCCAGCAGCCAAGATACGGGGGGCCACACCGGGGAGCTGTTTTTT	CASSQDTGGHTGELFF
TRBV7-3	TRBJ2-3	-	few	TGTGCCAGCAGCTCAGGAGGGGGGCCCACAGATACGCAGTATTTT	CASSSGGGPTDTQYF
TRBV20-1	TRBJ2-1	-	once	TGCAGTGCTAGAGATTGGAGCTACAATGAGCAGTTCTTC	CSARDWSYNEQFF
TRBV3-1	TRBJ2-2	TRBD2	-	TGTGCCAGCCAAAAAGCGGGAGGGTACGGGGAGCTGTTTTTT	CASQKAGGYGELFF
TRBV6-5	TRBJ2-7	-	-	TGTGCCAGCAGTTACTCCGGGCCGCCCTACGAGCAGTACTTC	CASSYSGPPYEQYF
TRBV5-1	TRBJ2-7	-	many	TGCGCCAGCAGCTTGGGGACCACGACCTACGAGCAGTACTTC	CASSLGTTTYEQYF
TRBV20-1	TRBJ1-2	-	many	TGCAGTGCGGAGACTGGGAACTATGGCTACACCTTC	CSAETGNYGYTF
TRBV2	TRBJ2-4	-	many	TGTGCCAGCAGTGCGGGCACCCACATAGCCAAAAACATTCAGTACTTC	CASSAGTHIAKNIQYF
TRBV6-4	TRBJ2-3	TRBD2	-	TGTGCCAGCAGTGACTCGCCTAGCGGCTTTGGGACAGATACGCAGTATTTT	CASSDSPSGFGTDTQYF
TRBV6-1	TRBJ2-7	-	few	TGTGCCAGCAGTTCAAAACAGGGATACGAGCAGTACTTC	CASSSKQGYEQYF
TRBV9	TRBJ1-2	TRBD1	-	TGTGCCAGCAGCGTAGGAGAGGGGGCAAGCTATGGCTACACCTTC	CASSVGEGASYGYTF
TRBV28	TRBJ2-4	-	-	TGTGCCAGCAGTTTACAGACAGCCAAAAACATTCAGTACTTC	CASSLQTAKNIQYF
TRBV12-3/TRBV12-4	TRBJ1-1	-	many	TGTGCCAGCAGTTTAGTTCCGGGGGCGGTGTGGAACACTGAAGCTTTCTTT	CASSLVPGAVWNTEAFF
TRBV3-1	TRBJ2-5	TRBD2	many	TGTGCCAGCAGCGATGGGGCGCGGGAGGCCCAAGAGACCCAGTACTTC	CASSDGAREAQETQYF
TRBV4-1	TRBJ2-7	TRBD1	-	TGCGCCAGCAGCCAGCGCTACAGGGGAAACTACTACGAGCAGTACTTC	CASSQRYRGNYYEQYF
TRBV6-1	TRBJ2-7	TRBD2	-	TGTGCCAGCCAAGCTGGGGACTACTACGAGCAGTACTTC	CASQAGDYYEQYF
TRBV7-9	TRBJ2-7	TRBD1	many	TGTGCCAGCAGCCTCCTGGGATCGGGACAGGGTTACCACGAGCAGTACTTC	CASSLLGSGQGYHEQYF
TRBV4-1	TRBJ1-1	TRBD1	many	TGCGCCAGCAGCCAGTTTTTGGGACAGGGGGTTGGGGTGACTGAAGCTTTCTTT	CASSQFLGQGVGVTEAFF
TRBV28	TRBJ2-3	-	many	TGTGCCAGCAGTTTCCGGAGGGAGTCAGATACGCAGTATTTT	CASSFRRESDTQYF
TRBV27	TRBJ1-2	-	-	TGTGCCAGCAGTTTATCGTTTGGCAGAACGGATGGCTACACCTTC	CASSLSFGRTDGYTF
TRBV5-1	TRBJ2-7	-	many	TGCGCCAGCAGCTCGATGGGGGTGGCTCCCGAGCAGTACTTC	CASSSMGVAPEQYF
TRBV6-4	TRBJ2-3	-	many	TGTGCCAGCAGTGACCGGGGCACAGATACGCAGTATTTT	CASSDRGTDTQYF
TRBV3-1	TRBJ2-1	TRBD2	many	TGTGCCAGCAGTTTAAGCGGGAGTACGGGCAATGAGCAGTTCTTC	CASSLSGSTGNEQFF
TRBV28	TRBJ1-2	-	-	TGTGCCAGCAGTTTATCCGGGATCAGCTATGGCTACACCTTC	CASSLSGISYGYTF
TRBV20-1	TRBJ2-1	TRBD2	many	TGCAGTGCTAGACTAGCGGGAGGCCATGAGCAGTTCTTC	CSARLAGGHEQFF
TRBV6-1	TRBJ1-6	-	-	TGTGCCAGCAGTCCGCCGGGACACCAGAGCTCCTATAATTCACCCCTCCACTTT	CASSPPGHQSSYNSPLHF
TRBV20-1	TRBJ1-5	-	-	TGCAGTGCTACCCCCAGGGCCTGGGCCGGGGGGCAGCCCCAGCATTTT	CSATPRAWAGGQPQHF
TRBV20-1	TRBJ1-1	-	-	TGCAGTGCTAGGTCGGGGGCGAACACTGAAGCTTTCTTT	CSARSGANTEAFF
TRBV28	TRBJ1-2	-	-	TGTGCCAGCAGGGCCCAGACCGGCTACACCTTC	CASRAQTGYTF
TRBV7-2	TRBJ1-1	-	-	TGTGCCAGCAGCTTAGGGGGTTCGGTGAAGAAAGCTTTCTTT	CASSLGGSVKKAFF
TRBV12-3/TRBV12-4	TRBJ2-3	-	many	TGTGCCAGCAGTCCTACACGGACAGCCCCTAGCACAGATACGCAGTATTTT	CASSPTRTAPSTDTQYF
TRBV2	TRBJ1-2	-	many	TGTGCCAGCAGTGAAAGTGCGGGCTACACCTTC	CASSESAGYTF
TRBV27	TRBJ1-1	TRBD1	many	TGTGCCAGCAGTTTAGGGACAGGGGGTGTAGGTGAAGCTTTCTTT	CASSLGTGGVGEAFF
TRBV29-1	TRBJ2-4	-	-	TGCAGCGTTCGGGAGACGGCAAACATTCAGTACTTC	CSVRETANIQYF
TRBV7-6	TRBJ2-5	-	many	TGTGCCAGCAGCGCGCCCCTATGGGGGAGTCGGCAAGAGACCCAGTACTTC	CASSAPLWGSRQETQYF
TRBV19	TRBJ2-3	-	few	TGTGCCAGTAGTGTATCTTCGGATACGCAGTATTTT	CASSVSSDTQYF
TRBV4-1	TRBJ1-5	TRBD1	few	TGCGCCAGCAGCCATCACCGGACAGGTTTTGAGCCCCAGCATTTT	CASSHHRTGFEPQHF
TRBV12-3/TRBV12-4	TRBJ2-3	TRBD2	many	TGTGCCAGCAGTTTACCAGCGGGGGCCACAGATACGCAGTATTTT	CASSLPAGATDTQYF
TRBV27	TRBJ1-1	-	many	TGTGCCAGCAGTCCACCTTGGGGGACTGAAGCTTTCTTT	CASSPPWGTEAFF
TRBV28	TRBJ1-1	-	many	TGTGCCAGCAGTTTAATAGAGAACACTGAAGCTTTCTTT	CASSLIENTEAFF
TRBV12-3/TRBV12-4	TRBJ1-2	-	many	TGTGCCAGCAGCTCAGAACCCAGGGGACGCGGCTACACCTTC	CASSSEPRGRGYTF
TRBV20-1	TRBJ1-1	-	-	TGCAGTGCTAGCGAGGGCGGACTCTATACAGAAGCTTTCTTT	CSASEGGLYTEAFF
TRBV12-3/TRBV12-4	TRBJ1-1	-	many	TGTGCCAGCACGATCAGGGTTTTGAACACTGAAGCTTTCTTT	CASTIRVLNTEAFF
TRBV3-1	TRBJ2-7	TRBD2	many	TGTGCCAGCAGCCCGAGGACTAGCGGGGGCTACGAGCAGTACTTC	CASSPRTSGGYEQYF
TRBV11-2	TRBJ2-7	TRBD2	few	TGTGCCAGCAGCCCGCGACTAGCGGGAAGCTCCTACGAGCAGTACTTC	CASSPRLAGSSYEQYF
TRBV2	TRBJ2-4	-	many	TGTGCCAGCAGCGCCCGACTAGGACTAGCCAAAAACATTCAGTACTTC	CASSARLGLAKNIQYF
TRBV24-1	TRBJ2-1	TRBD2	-	TGTGCCACCAGTGGAGAGGTAGCGGGGGGGCTTTTTGGTGAGCAGTTCTTC	CATSGEVAGGLFGEQFF
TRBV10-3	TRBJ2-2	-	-	TGTGCCATCACAGAAGCGAACACCGGGGAGCTGTTTTTT	CAITEANTGELFF
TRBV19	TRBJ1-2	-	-	TGTGCCAGTAGTGCCTCGGGGACACCGAGGGGCTACACCTTC	CASSASGTPRGYTF
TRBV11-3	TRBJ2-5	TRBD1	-	TGTGCCAGCAGCTTAGTAGGGACAGGGGGCTCGGAGACCCAGTACTTC	CASSLVGTGGSETQYF
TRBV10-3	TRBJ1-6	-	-	TGTGCCATCAGTGACGGTCCCCCGAATTCACCCCTCCACTTT	CAISDGPPNSPLHF
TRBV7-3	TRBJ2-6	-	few	TGTGCCAGCAGCCCAGACATCTCTGGGGCCAACGTCCTGACTTTC	CASSPDISGANVLTF
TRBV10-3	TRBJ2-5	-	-	TGTGCCGCCGGCAGCACCGTGGAGACCCAGTACTTC	CAAGSTVETQYF